The present T cell receptor (beta chain) was sequenced within a study of T cell responses to AZD1222 COVID-19 vaccine. Points on this clone: Its antigen is not known.

Sequencing used immunoSEQ multiplex PCR; TCRdb keeps in-frame clones, though not all of them. Of 150,000 to 200,000 clones in the sample, about 90% are singletons; the top ten hold about 5.9%. V was shortened by 6 bases and J by 2 bases, with 10 bases between the two germline ends. The CDR3 totals 13 residues. Overall study results and limits: Regions 160-218 and 743-854 held dominance among vaccine-associated CD4 TCRs, which spanned spike. Baseline serostatus was positive in only a handful of AZD1222 recipients. In a largely white British group with more females than males, clonal diversity was possibly underestimated.

Sequenced material: peripheral blood, taken 28 days after the second AZD1222 dose. The receptor's source is an adult who received the AZD1222 COVID-19 vaccine. The chain couples TRBV12-3 or TRBV12-4 to TRBJ2-5; a possible D gene is TRBD2 (5 bases). CDR3 region: CASRTGVQETQYF. DNA for the CDR3: TGTGCCAGCAGAACCGGGGTGCAAGAGACCCAGTACTTC.